This T cell receptor (beta chain) was obtained from a study of T cell changes during pregnancy in multiple sclerosis. Profiled with immunoSEQ multiplex PCR; TCRdb holds only in-frame clones, not every one. The sample yields roughly 90,000 clones, 85% to 95% seen once. The CDR3 has 15 residues. V lost 4 bases to trimming and J lost 8 bases, with 17 bases between them. Germline V gene data show CDR1 as MDHEN and CDR2 as SYDVKM. The chain recombines TRBV28 with TRBJ1-4; D might be TRBD1 (6 bases). The receptor was isolated from a female donor in good health, enrolled as a control in a pregnancy study. The material sequenced was peripheral blood, taken in the first trimester of pregnancy. In nucleotides, the CDR3 is TGTGCCAGCAGTTCCACAGGGTATGTGGGGGAAAAACTGTTTTTT. Amino acid sequence: CASSSTGYVGEKLFF.